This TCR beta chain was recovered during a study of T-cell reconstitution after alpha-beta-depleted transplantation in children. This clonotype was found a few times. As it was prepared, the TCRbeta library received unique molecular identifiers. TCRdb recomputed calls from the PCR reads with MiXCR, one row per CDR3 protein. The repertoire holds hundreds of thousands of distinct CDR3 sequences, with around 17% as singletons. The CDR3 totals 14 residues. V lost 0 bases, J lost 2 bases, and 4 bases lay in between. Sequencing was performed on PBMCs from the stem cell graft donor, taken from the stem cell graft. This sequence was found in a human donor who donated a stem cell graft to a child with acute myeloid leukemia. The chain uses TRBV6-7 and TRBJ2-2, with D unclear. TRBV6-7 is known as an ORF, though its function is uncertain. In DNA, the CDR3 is TGTGCCAGCAGTTACTCGATTAACACCGGGGAGCTGTTTTTT. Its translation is CASSYSINTGELFF.